The 32 T cell receptor beta chains given below trace back to one sample, sequenced in a study of blood T cell repertoires in COVID-19. Measured with immunoSEQ multiplex PCR; TCRdb has only the in-frame clones, and not every one. The sample contains fewer than 70,000 clones, about nine tenths of which appear only once. Sequencing input: peripheral blood. The receptors stem from a woman aged 65 to 85 with active COVID-19.

The V gene is TRBV7-9, the J gene TRBJ1-2; D is ambiguous. The CDR3 loop spans 12 amino acids. V gave up 1 base and J gave up 6 bases, with 6 bases separating them. CDR1 is SEHNR and CDR2 is FQNEAQ in the germline V gene (reference sequence). CDR3 loop: CASSLDANGYTF. In DNA form, the CDR3 reads TGTGCCAGCAGCTTAGATGCGAATGGCTACACCTTC.

V is TRBV12-5 and J is TRBJ2-1; no reliable D call. The CDR3 is 13 residues long. In germline, CDR1 is LGHNT, CDR2 FRNRAP. The V and J ends lost 7 bases and 6 bases respectively, with 13 bases between them. DNA for the CDR3: TGTGCTAGTGTCCCGCTAGGTTCCAATGAGCAGTTCTTC. It is translated as CASVPLGSNEQFF.

This clone appeared once. The chain combines TRBV5-1 with TRBJ2-2; 7 bases are shared with TRBD1. The V gene end was trimmed by 4 bases and the J gene end by 8 bases; junction bases not matched to a gene: 11. The germline gives CDR1 SGHRS, CDR2 YFSETQ. The CDR3 covers 15 residues. The CDR3 region is CASSLDRQVGGELFF. The CDR3 bases are TGCGCCAGCAGCCTGGACAGGCAAGTTGGTGGGGAGCTGTTTTTT.

The chain joins TRBV5-6 to TRBJ2-5, with D tentatively TRBD2 (5 bases). CDR3 length: 14 amino acids. V gave up 2 bases and J gave up 1 base, with 9 bases separating them. Germline-derived CDR1 and CDR2 are SGHDT and YYEEEE. CDR3 region: CASSFPGSQETQYF. In DNA, the CDR3 is TGTGCCAGCAGCTTCCCGGGGTCCCAAGAGACCCAGTACTTC.

The CDR3 coding sequence is TGTGCCACCAGTGATTTAGCGGGAGGGCCATCCGTCACAGATACGCAGTATTTT. It yields the protein CATSDLAGGPSVTDTQYF. V usage is TRBV24-1 and J usage is TRBJ2-3; 10 bases match TRBD2. The germline gives CDR1 KGHDR, CDR2 SFDVKD. With V trimmed by 1 base and J by 2 bases, 8 bases remained unmatched. The CDR3 is made up of 18 amino acids.

V usage is TRBV3-1 (or the pseudogene TRBV3-2) and J usage is TRBJ1-2; D may be TRBD1 (5 bases). This CDR3 spans 15 amino acids. Germline lookup yields CDR1 LGHDT and CDR2 YNNKEL (reference sequence). Trimming stripped 0 bases from V and 8 bases from J, with 16 bases between. DNA for the CDR3: TGTGCCAGCAGCCAAGATCAAGTTGGGGGGAAGGGCTACACCTTC. Amino acid sequence: CASSQDQVGGKGYTF.

The chain recombines TRBV28 with TRBJ1-6; 9 bases align to TRBD1. The V segment lost 6 bases and the J segment 8 bases; nucleotides outside the gene matches: 2. Germline loops: CDR1 MDHEN, CDR2 SYDVKM. The CDR3 extends over 13 amino acids. CDR3 in amino acids: CASRWTGDSPLHF. In DNA, the CDR3 is TGTGCCAGCAGGTGGACAGGGGATTCACCCCTCCACTTT.

This clone was seen a single time. The chain carries TRBV2 and TRBJ2-1, with 11 bases identical to TRBD2. V lost 3 bases, J lost 4 bases, and 8 bases stayed unmatched. Germline V gene sequence: CDR1 SNHLY, CDR2 FYNNEI. This CDR3 comprises 17 residues. The CDR3 protein is CASSDRGLAELYNEQFF. CDR3 DNA sequence: TGTGCCAGCAGTGATAGGGGACTAGCGGAACTTTACAATGAGCAGTTCTTC.

This clone was found once. V and J are TRBV10-3 and TRBJ2-7, with TRBD2 identical over 13 bases. J lost 2 bases, V lost 6 bases, and 1 base had no gene match. CDR3 length: 14 amino acids. Germline CDR1 ENHRY, CDR2 SYGVKD. CDR3 DNA sequence: TGTGCCATCAGGGGACTAGCGGGAACCTACGAGCAGTACTTC. Translation gives CAIRGLAGTYEQYF.

V and J are TRBV3-1 (or the pseudogene TRBV3-2) and TRBJ2-1; TRBD2 agrees at 7 bases. V shed 0 bases, J shed 2 bases, and the junction held 4 bases outside the gene matches. Germline lookup yields CDR1 LGHDT and CDR2 YNNKEL (reference sequence). The CDR3 loop spans 16 amino acids. Written as DNA, the CDR3 is TGTGCCAGCAGCCAAGATCGTCTAGCGGCCTACAATGAGCAGTTCTTC. Residues: CASSQDRLAAYNEQFF.

The gene calls are TRBV29-1 and TRBJ2-7, with TRBD1 as a possible D gene (6 bases). Trimming took 0 bases from V and 5 from J, leaving 17 bases between them. From germline, CDR1 is SQVTM and CDR2 ANQGSEA. The CDR3 has 15 residues. In nucleotides, the CDR3 is TGCAGCGTTGAAGATCAGACAAACAGGGCCAACGAGCAGTACTTC. Translation: CSVEDQTNRANEQYF.

This chain links TRBV4-2 with TRBJ2-7; D gene unclear. Germline CDR1 reads LGHNA; CDR2 reads YNFKEQ. V gave up 0 bases and J gave up 2 bases, with 5 bases separating them. The CDR3 spans 13 residues. The CDR3 DNA follows: TGTGCCAGCAGCCAAGATATCCCCTACGAGCAGTACTTC. It specifies CASSQDIPYEQYF.

The V and J genes are TRBV4-1 and TRBJ1-1; no clear D. This CDR3 comprises 15 residues. The V end was cut by 4 bases, the J end by 1 base, with 13 bases between. Germline loops: CDR1 MGHRA, CDR2 YSYEKL. CDR3 sequence reads: CASSRGEGSNTEAFF. The CDR3 DNA sequence: TGCGCCAGCAGCCGGGGAGAAGGGTCGAACACTGAAGCTTTCTTT.

CDR3 residues: CASSTVNTEAFF. CDR3 nucleotide sequence: TGTGCCAGCAGCACTGTGAACACTGAAGCTTTCTTT. The rearrangement joins TRBV28 to TRBJ1-1; D remains ambiguous. V shed 6 bases and J shed 0 bases, with 5 bases lying between them. Germline V gives CDR1 MDHEN, CDR2 SYDVKM. This CDR3 has 12 residues.

Worth noting for this clone: One junction end does not reproduce the germline sequence, and a read error may be involved. The chain recombines TRBV24-1 with TRBJ1-2; D is perhaps TRBD1 (5 bases). Germline CDR1 and CDR2: KGHDR and SFDVKD. The CDR3 runs 18 residues. The CDR3 loop reads CATSDPLRQSHFIYVYTF. CDR3 bases: TGTGCCACCAGTGATCCCCTGAGACAGTCACATTTTATCTATGTCTACACCTTC.

The gene calls are TRBV5-5 and TRBJ2-7; TRBD2 matches at 10 bases. The CDR3 consists of 15 residues. J was trimmed by 3 bases and V by 0 bases; bases with no gene match: 3. CDR1 is SGHKS and CDR2 is YYEKEE in the germline V gene (reference sequence). The DNA of the CDR3 is TGTGCCAGCAGCTTGGGCTGGACTAGCGGCTACGAGCAGTACTTC. This encodes CASSLGWTSGYEQYF.

This clone was recorded once. The genes are TRBV5-1 and TRBJ1-4; 9 positions match TRBD1. With V trimmed by 4 bases and J by 7 bases, 8 bases remained unmatched. CDR1 is SGHRS and CDR2 is YFSETQ in the germline V gene. The CDR3 is 15 residues long. This CDR3 reads CASSPGQGLFEKLFF. In DNA, the CDR3 is TGCGCCAGCAGCCCGGGACAGGGATTGTTTGAAAAACTGTTTTTT. The complete variable domain, with remaining parts taken from reference TRBV5-1 and TRBJ1-4, reads KAGVTQTPRYLIKTRGQQVTLSCSPISGHRSVSWYQQTPGQGLQFLFEYFSETQRNKGNFPGRFSGRQFSNSRSEMNVSTLELGDSALYLCASSPGQGLFEKLFFGSGTQLSVL.

This chain joins TRBV6-8 and TRBJ1-6, with D perhaps matching TRBD1 (6 bases). From germline, CDR1 is MNHGY and CDR2 SAAAGT. The length of the CDR3 is 14 residues. The V end was cut by 5 bases, the J end by 5 bases, with 10 bases between. This CDR3 reads CASSAGQHNSPLHF. CDR3 bases: TGTGCCAGCAGTGCCGGACAGCATAATTCACCCCTCCACTTT.

This rearrangement joins TRBV28 to TRBJ2-1; TRBD2 aligns across 10 bases. In germline, CDR1 is MDHEN, CDR2 SYDVKM. The CDR3 has 16 amino acids. V dropped 5 bases and J dropped 0; count of bases not matched to a gene: 4. The CDR3 is CASSESSGGSYNEQFF. DNA of the CDR3: TGTGCCAGCAGTGAATCTAGCGGGGGCTCCTACAATGAGCAGTTCTTC. Combining the CDR3 with reference TRBV28 and TRBJ2-1 gives the whole variable domain DVKVTQSSRYLVKRTGEKVFLECVQDMDHENMFWYRQDPGLGLRLIYFSYDVKMKEKGDIPEGYSVSREKKERFSLILESASTNQTSMYLCASSESSGGSYNEQFFGPGTRLTVL.

This chain connects TRBV7-9 to TRBJ2-1; 11 bases line up with TRBD1. The trim removed 7 bases at V and 7 bases at J, leaving 6 bases unmatched. The germline CDR1 and CDR2 sequences are SEHNR and FQNEAQ (reference sequence). CDR3 size: 14 residues. The CDR3 loop reads CASTGTGGINEQFF. The CDR3 DNA sequence: TGTGCCAGCACCGGGACAGGGGGGATTAATGAGCAGTTCTTC.

The J gene is TRBJ1-4, the V gene TRBV28, with a weak D call TRBD1 (5 bases). V lost 7 bases to trimming and J lost 7 bases, with 19 bases between them. The CDR3 has 15 amino acids. Germline V gives CDR1 MDHEN, CDR2 SYDVKM. CDR3 sequence: CASTRVGGVREKLFF. CDR3 in DNA: TGTGCCAGCACCCGGGTAGGAGGGGTCCGTGAAAAACTGTTTTTT. The whole variable domain, remainder taken from reference TRBV28 and TRBJ1-4, is DVKVTQSSRYLVKRTGEKVFLECVQDMDHENMFWYRQDPGLGLRLIYFSYDVKMKEKGDIPEGYSVSREKKERFSLILESASTNQTSMYLCASTRVGGVREKLFFGSGTQLSVL.

This clone has just one count. The rearrangement links TRBV5-1 to TRBJ1-2; D remains ambiguous. CDR1 and CDR2 from the germline V gene are SGHRS and YFSETQ. The CDR3 has 12 amino acids. Trimming pared 0 bases from V and 6 bases from J, leaving 6 bases between. CDR3 sequence reads: CASSLGADGYTF. CDR3 in DNA: TGCGCCAGCAGCTTGGGGGCTGATGGCTACACCTTC.

The rearrangement joins TRBV2 to TRBJ2-1, with D unclear. The CDR3 runs 10 residues. Germline CDR1 is SNHLY and CDR2 is FYNNEI. V was trimmed by 6 bases and J by 15 bases, leaving 12 bases between them. The CDR3 DNA sequence: TGTGCCAGCAGGGCACAGACGCGGTTCTTC. Its translation is CASRAQTRFF.

V gene TRBV28 combines with J gene TRBJ1-1; tentative D call: TRBD1 (5 bases). The germline V and J ends were trimmed by 3 bases and 1 base, with 12 bases remaining between them. This CDR3 is built from 15 residues. CDR1 is MDHEN, CDR2 SYDVKM, per germline. CDR3 sequence: CASSFGSRGNTEAFF. DNA for the CDR3: TGTGCCAGCAGTTTCGGTTCTAGGGGGAACACTGAAGCTTTCTTT.

As regards this clone: The junction and the germline gene differ at one end; a read error may be behind it. The chain employs TRBV7-7 and TRBJ2-1, with TRBD1 matching 9 bases. Germline assignment: CDR1 SSHAT and CDR2 FNYEAQ (reference sequence). CDR3 length equals 15 residues. Here the CDR3 reads CASSLGQGINNEQFF. The CDR3 DNA is TGTGCTAGCAGCTTAGGACAGGGGATAAACAATGAGCAGTTCTTC. The full variable domain, its missing parts supplied by reference TRBV7-7 and TRBJ2-1, is GAGVSQSPRYKVTKRGQDVTLRCDPISSHATLYWYQQALGQGPEFLTYFNYEAQPDKSGLPSDRFSAERPEGSISTLTIQRTEQRDSAMYRCASSLGQGINNEQFFGPGTRLTVL.

V usage is TRBV28 and J usage is TRBJ1-5; the D gene is possibly TRBD1 (5 bases). The CDR3 is made up of 14 amino acids. Germline CDR1 is MDHEN and CDR2 is SYDVKM. V lost 0 bases to trimming and J lost 3 bases, with 6 bases between them. The DNA of the CDR3 is TGTGCCAGCAGTTTATGGGACAACAATCAGCCCCAGCATTTT. It is translated as CASSLWDNNQPQHF.

The rearrangement joins TRBV19 to TRBJ2-2, with TRBD2 matching 7 bases. This CDR3 is built from 15 residues. After removal of 3 bases from V and 6 bases from J, the junction contained 7 bases not matched to a gene. The V gene's germline CDR1 is LNHDA and CDR2 SQIVND (reference sequence). The CDR3 coding sequence is TGTGCCAGTAGTATCCTCAGGGAGGGCTCCGGGGAGCTGTTTTTT. Translating gives CASSILREGSGELFF.

The CDR3 loop is CASSLAGVVETQYF. CDR3 coding DNA: TGTGCCAGCAGCTTAGCGGGAGTCGTGGAGACCCAGTACTTC. The gene calls are TRBV7-9 and TRBJ2-5; tentative D call: TRBD2 (5 bases). The CDR3 contains 14 residues. Germline loops: CDR1 SEHNR, CDR2 FQNEAQ (reference sequence). The V and J ends lost 0 bases and 5 bases respectively, with 10 bases between them.

A note on this clone: The junction and the germline gene differ at one end; a read error may be behind it. The chain links TRBV5-6 to TRBJ2-7, with 9 bases matching TRBD1. The CDR3 sequence is 16 residues long. Per the germline V gene, CDR1 is SGHDT and CDR2 is YYEEEE. CDR3 sequence: CASSLVGQGLSYEQYF. The CDR3 DNA reads as TGTGCCAGCAGTTTGGTGGGACAGGGTCTAAGCTACGAGCAGTACTTC.

The chain combines TRBV5-1 with TRBJ2-3, with 10 bases fitting TRBD1. V was pared by 0 bases and J by 2 bases, with 3 bases of the junction left unmatched. The length of the CDR3 is 16 residues. Germline V gene sequence: CDR1 SGHRS, CDR2 YFSETQ. CDR3 region: CASSLEGTGVTDTQYF. CDR3 bases: TGCGCCAGCAGCTTGGAAGGGACAGGGGTCACAGATACGCAGTATTTT.

This clone was recorded a few times. The chain couples TRBV19 to TRBJ1-2, with D tentatively TRBD1 (5 bases). V lost 7 bases, J lost 8 bases, and 17 bases lay in between. This CDR3 comprises 13 residues. Per the germline V gene, CDR1 is LNHDA and CDR2 is SQIVND (reference sequence). The CDR3: CASNPGLRRGYTF. The DNA of the CDR3 is TGTGCCAGTAACCCGGGACTTCGGAGGGGCTACACCTTC.

The V gene is TRBV10-3, the J gene TRBJ1-5, with TRBD1 as a possible D gene (6 bases). The length of the CDR3 is 14 residues. Trimming shortened V by 2 bases and J by 5 bases, and 10 bases separated the two germline ends. The germline V gene encodes CDR1 ENHRY and CDR2 SYGVKD. CDR3 in amino acids: CAISEGGSDQPQHF. CDR3 nucleotides: TGTGCCATCAGTGAGGGGGGCAGTGATCAGCCCCAGCATTTT.